A single T cell receptor (beta chain) is shown here with its context. These data originate in a study of graft-versus-host responses after intestinal transplantation. Across the study: Each patient got anti-thymocyte globulin induction, then tacrolimus and steroids for roughly 3 years.

This CDR3 spans 14 amino acids. V was pared by 4 bases and J by 10 bases, with 17 bases between. The germline V gene encodes CDR1 LGHNA and CDR2 YNFKEQ. TCRdb's copy holds only in-frame clones and misses some; the assay was immunoSEQ multiplex PCR. The repertoire holds about 98,000 clones, with more than 75% as singletons. The chain has TRBV4-2 and TRBJ1-5; D not certain. The TCR sequence derives from a human patient who received an intestinal transplant, so some T cells may come from the graft donor. This specimen was PBMCs, taken 255 days after intestinal transplant. The CDR3 region is CASSPRTVEGPQHF. In nucleotides, the CDR3 is TGTGCCAGCAGCCCCCGGACGGTGGAAGGTCCCCAGCATTTT.